The rows below give T cell receptor beta chains drawn from one sample of a study of cytomegalovirus exposure and HLA in healthy donors. Assay used: immunoSEQ multiplex PCR; TCRdb lists only in-frame clones, some missing. The repertoire has about 110,000 clones, 71% of them found once; the top ten carry less than 3.5%. The specimen was PBMCs. The receptor set was obtained from a female donor in good health and CMV-seronegative. CDR3s include the opening cysteine and the closing phenylalanine or tryptophan. The D gene is left open where the match is weak. Clone size is given for some rows only: seen once, a few or many times, or a class if the clone is expanded.

d_call	clone_size	v_call	j_call	cdr3_nt	cdr3_aa
NA	NA	TRBV10-3	TRBJ2-7	TGTGCCATCAGTGAGTCGCTAATGCGCGAGCAGTACTTC	CAISESLMREQYF
NA	NA	TRBV2	TRBJ1-2	TGTGCCAGCAGCGAACAGGGTAACTATGGCTACACCTTC	CASSEQGNYGYTF
TRBD2	many	TRBV7-6	TRBJ2-7	TGTGCCAGCAGCTTAATGATAGCGGGAGTTGGCGAGCAGTACTTC	CASSLMIAGVGEQYF
NA	once	TRBV19	TRBJ1-4	TGTGCCAGTAGTATTGGGCCGGCAACTAATGAAAAACTGTTTTTT	CASSIGPATNEKLFF
TRBD1	NA	TRBV9	TRBJ1-5	TGTGCCAGCAGCCCCGGGACAGGGGCCTTCAATCAGCCCCAGCATTTT	CASSPGTGAFNQPQHF
NA	few	TRBV4-3	TRBJ1-1	TGCGCCAGCAGCCAAGAGGTCGGACGGGGGAACACTGAAGCTTTCTTT	CASSQEVGRGNTEAFF
TRBD1	NA	TRBV6-5	TRBJ1-5	TGTGCCAGCAGTTTACTCGGACAGGGGATAGATCAGCCCCAGCATTTT	CASSLLGQGIDQPQHF
TRBD2	NA	TRBV7-3	TRBJ2-1	TGTGCCAGCAGCTTAGGAGGGCTAGCGGGAGTGAATGAGCAGTTCTTC	CASSLGGLAGVNEQFF
NA	once	TRBV5-4	TRBJ1-1	TGTGCCAGCAGCTCCGACTCTGAAGCTTTCTTT	CASSSDSEAFF
TRBD2	NA	TRBV9	TRBJ2-1	TGTGCCAGCAGCGTAGGACTAGCGGGAGTTCACAGCTCAAACAATGAGCAGTTCTTC	CASSVGLAGVHSSNNEQFF
TRBD2	NA	TRBV7-6	TRBJ2-7	TGTGCCAGCAGCCTAGCGGAGGCCTACGAGCAGTACTTC	CASSLAEAYEQYF
NA	NA	TRBV9	TRBJ2-2	TGTGCCAGCAGCGTAGCGGCGGGGAACACCGGGGAGCTGTTTTTT	CASSVAAGNTGELFF
TRBD1	NA	TRBV11-2	TRBJ1-2	TGTGCCAGCAGCTGGGGACAGGGGGCTTCTGGCTACACCTTC	CASSWGQGASGYTF
NA	NA	TRBV9	TRBJ2-2	TGTGCCAGCAGCGTCTCACAGGGGGGGGCCGGGGAGCTGTTTTTT	CASSVSQGGAGELFF
TRBD2	NA	TRBV7-6	TRBJ2-5	TGTGCCAGCAGCTTAGCCGCCGGGACTAGCGGGAGTCGGCGTGAGACCCAGTACTTC	CASSLAAGTSGSRRETQYF
NA	NA	TRBV5-1	TRBJ2-3	TGCGCCAGCAGCTTGGCTCGGACACGGCCGAACACAGATACGCAGTATTTT	CASSLARTRPNTDTQYF
TRBD1	NA	TRBV15	TRBJ2-7	TGTGCCACCAGCAGTTCAGACAGGGGACAGTACTTC	CATSSSDRGQYF
NA	few	TRBV5-4	TRBJ2-5	TGTGCCAGCAGCTTAAACTTTATGGCAGGGCAAGAGACCCAGTACTTC	CASSLNFMAGQETQYF
NA	NA	TRBV10-2	TRBJ2-7	TGCGCCAGCAGTGAGGGACTACACTACGAGCAGTACTTC	CASSEGLHYEQYF
NA	many	TRBV4-3	TRBJ2-1	TGCGCCAGCAGCCCCGGAAGGGGCCCCTACAATGAGCAGTTCTTC	CASSPGRGPYNEQFF
NA	many	TRBV9	TRBJ1-2	TGTGCCAGCGCCGCGGGGGGGCAGGCTAACTATGGCTACACCTTC	CASAAGGQANYGYTF
NA	once	TRBV5-1	TRBJ2-3	TGCGCCAGCAGCCCCCTAGTCAGCACAAGGGATACGCAGTATTTT	CASSPLVSTRDTQYF
TRBD2	NA	TRBV27	TRBJ2-3	TGTGCCAGCAGTTTAACCGGGAGGGTGGGAGATACGCAGTATTTT	CASSLTGRVGDTQYF
TRBD2	few	TRBV11-2	TRBJ2-1	TGTGCCAGCAGCTTAGCTAGCGGTAGTTCCTACAATGAGCAGTTCTTC	CASSLASGSSYNEQFF
TRBD1	once	TRBV27	TRBJ2-7	TGTGCCAGCAGTCTGCGGGACAGGAAGCGGGCAAGCTCCTACGAGCAGTACTTC	CASSLRDRKRASSYEQYF
NA	NA	TRBV6-1	TRBJ2-1	TGTGCCAGCAGTGAACCGGGAAGAAGGAATGAGCAGTTCTTC	CASSEPGRRNEQFF